The sequence of this T cell receptor (beta chain) was determined in a study of blood T cell repertoires in COVID-19. On the study more broadly: From the United States, Italy and Spain came samples of acute and convalescent COVID-19. PBMCs, B-cell-depleted T cells, or T cells were the source of the cDNA or gDNA that made up the material.

In the original processing: Reference gene primer amplification in the assay estimated nucleated cell counts. Clones were sequenced by immunoSEQ multiplex PCR, and TCRdb holds only the in-frame ones, with some missing. V and J calls and clone size are those listed in that table; D and trimming were worked out from the DNA. Of about 440,000 clones in the sample, around 89% are singletons; the top ten hold 4% to 5.5%. V dropped 4 bases and J dropped 6; count of bases not matched to a gene: 6. CDR1 SGHAT and CDR2 FQNNGV come from the germline V gene. The CDR3 is 15 amino acids. Sample: peripheral blood. The V gene is TRBV11-2, the J gene TRBJ1-2; 12 bases match TRBD1. The source is a woman in her twenties or thirties with acute or convalescent COVID-19. The chain's CDR3 is CASSSGTGGWDGYTF. DNA for the CDR3: TGTGCCAGCAGCTCCGGGACAGGGGGCTGGGATGGCTACACCTTC.